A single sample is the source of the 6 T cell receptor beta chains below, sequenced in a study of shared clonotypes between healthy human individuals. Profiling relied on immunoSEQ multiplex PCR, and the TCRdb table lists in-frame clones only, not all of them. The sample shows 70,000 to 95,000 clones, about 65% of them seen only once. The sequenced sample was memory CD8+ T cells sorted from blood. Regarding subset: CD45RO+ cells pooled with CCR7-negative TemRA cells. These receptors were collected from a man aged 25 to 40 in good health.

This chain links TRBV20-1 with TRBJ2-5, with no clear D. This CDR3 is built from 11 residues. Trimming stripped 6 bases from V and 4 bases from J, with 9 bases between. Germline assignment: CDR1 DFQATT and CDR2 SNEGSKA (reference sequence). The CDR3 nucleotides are TGCAGTGCCACCCATGGAGAGACCCAGTACTTC. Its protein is CSATHGETQYF.

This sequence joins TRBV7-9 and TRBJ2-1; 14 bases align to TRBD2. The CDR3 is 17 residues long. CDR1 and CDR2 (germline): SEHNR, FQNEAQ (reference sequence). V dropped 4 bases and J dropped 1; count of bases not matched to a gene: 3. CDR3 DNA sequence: TGTGCCAGCAGCTCGGGACTAGCGGGAGAATCCTACAATGAGCAGTTCTTC. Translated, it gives CASSSGLAGESYNEQFF.

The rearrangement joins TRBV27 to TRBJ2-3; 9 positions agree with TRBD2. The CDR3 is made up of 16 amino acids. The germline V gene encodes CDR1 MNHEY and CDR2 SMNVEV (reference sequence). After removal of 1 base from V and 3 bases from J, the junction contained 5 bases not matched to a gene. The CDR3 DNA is TGTGCCAGCAGTTTATTGGCTAGCGGGAAAACAGATACGCAGTATTTT. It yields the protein CASSLLASGKTDTQYF.

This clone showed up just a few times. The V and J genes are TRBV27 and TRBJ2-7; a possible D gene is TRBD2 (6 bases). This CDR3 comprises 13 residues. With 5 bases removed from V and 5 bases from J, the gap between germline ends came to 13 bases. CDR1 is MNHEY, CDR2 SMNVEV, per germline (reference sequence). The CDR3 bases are TGTGCCAGCAGTCCGTCGCGGGGCGACGAGCAGTACTTC. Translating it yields CASSPSRGDEQYF.

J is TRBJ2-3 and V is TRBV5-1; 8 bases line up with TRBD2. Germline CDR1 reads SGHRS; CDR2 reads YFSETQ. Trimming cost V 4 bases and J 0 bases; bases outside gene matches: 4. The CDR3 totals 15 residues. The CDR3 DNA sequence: TGCGCCAGCAGCAGCGGACTAGCAAGCACAGATACGCAGTATTTT. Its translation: CASSSGLASTDTQYF.

The DNA for the CDR3 is TGTGCCAGCAGCTGGGGGACAGCTACCTACGAGCAGTACTTC. Its translation: CASSWGTATYEQYF. The chain employs TRBV14 and TRBJ2-7, with 7 bases that match TRBD1. The CDR3 runs to 14 residues. Germline CDR1 and CDR2: SGHDN and FVKESK. The ends lost 5 bases at V and 2 bases at J; junction bases unmatched: 6.